One sample yielded the 16 T cell receptor beta chains listed below, sequenced in a study of cytomegalovirus exposure and HLA in healthy donors. The method was immunoSEQ multiplex PCR; TCRdb's version includes in-frame clones alone and lacks a portion of them. The sample carries approximately 97,000 clones, over 85% recorded once. Source material: PBMCs. Source of these receptors: a woman in her twenties or thirties in good health and CMV-seropositive.

The V gene is TRBV7-2, the J gene TRBJ2-7; 9 bases map to TRBD1. This CDR3 spans 16 amino acids. J was trimmed by 5 bases and V by 3 bases; bases with no gene match: 11. CDR1 and CDR2 from the germline V gene are SGHTA and FQGNSA. The CDR3 region is CASSFSRTGVVHEQYF. The DNA of the CDR3 is TGTGCCAGCAGCTTCTCCCGGACAGGGGTGGTTCACGAGCAGTACTTC.

The chain uses TRBV2 and TRBJ1-1; no clear D. The germline V gene has CDR1 SNHLY and CDR2 FYNNEI. The CDR3 totals 15 residues. The V end was cut by 6 bases, the J end by 1 base, with 15 bases between. In nucleotides, the CDR3 is TGTGCCAGCAGATCGCGGAGGACCTCGAACACTGAAGCTTTCTTT. Protein sequence: CASRSRRTSNTEAFF. Filled out from reference TRBV2 and TRBJ1-1, the complete variable domain reads EPEVTQTPSHQVTQMGQEVILRCVPISNHLYFYWYRQILGQKVEFLVSFYNNEISEKSEIFDDQFSVERPDGSNFTLKIRSTKLEDSAMYFCASRSRRTSNTEAFFGQGTRLTVV.

V and J are TRBV20-1 and TRBJ2-7; D not certain. Trimming shortened V by 3 bases and J by 3 bases, and 3 bases separated the two germline ends. The CDR3 covers 10 residues. The germline V gene has CDR1 DFQATT and CDR2 SNEGSKA (reference sequence). The CDR3 coding sequence is TGCAGTGCTAGTCGCTACGAGCAGTACTTC. Translating it yields CSASRYEQYF.

This chain links TRBV5-6 with TRBJ2-1; 9 positions match TRBD1. V lost 4 bases to trimming and J lost 1 base; unmatched junction nucleotides: 6. The CDR3 runs 16 residues. The germline gives CDR1 SGHDT, CDR2 YYEEEE. The chain's CDR3 is CASSEDRGWSYNEQFF. The CDR3 bases are TGTGCCAGCAGCGAGGACAGGGGTTGGTCCTACAATGAGCAGTTCTTC.

The genes are TRBV27 and TRBJ1-2; 10 bases line up with TRBD1. The CDR3 runs 12 residues. Germline-derived CDR1 and CDR2 are MNHEY and SMNVEV (reference sequence). V was pared by 10 bases and J by 5 bases, with 4 bases of the junction left unmatched. The DNA of the CDR3 is TGTGCCACCGGGACAGGGGCTTATGGCTACACCTTC. As protein: CATGTGAYGYTF.

The V gene is TRBV2, the J gene TRBJ2-7, with TRBD2 matching 15 bases. With V trimmed by 5 bases and J by 3 bases, 11 bases remained unmatched. Germline V gene lookup returns CDR1 SNHLY and CDR2 FYNNEI. The CDR3 is 18 residues long. The CDR3 protein is CASSPGTSGRIFNYEQYF. The CDR3 DNA reads TGTGCCAGCAGTCCCGGGACTAGCGGGAGGATCTTCAACTACGAGCAGTACTTC.

Concerning this clone: Other nucleotide sequences in the sample specify the same CDR3. The V gene is TRBV19, the J gene TRBJ2-5, with D maybe TRBD2 (5 bases). Germline V CDR1 and CDR2: LNHDA, SQIVND (reference sequence). CDR3 length: 13 amino acids. The V end lost 6 bases, the J end lost 2 bases, and 10 bases lay between the germline ends. The CDR3 loop reads CASSASGQETQYF. The CDR3 DNA reads as TGTGCCAGTAGCGCCTCGGGGCAAGAGACCCAGTACTTC.

The CDR3 loop reads CASSSIAGLTDTQYF. CDR3 nucleotides: TGCGCCAGCAGCTCAATAGCGGGACTGACTGATACGCAGTATTTT. The chain links TRBV5-1 to TRBJ2-3, with 8 bases fitting TRBD2. This CDR3 spans 15 amino acids. Unmatched junction bases numbered 9, after V lost 3 bases and J lost 6 bases. Germline CDR1 is SGHRS and CDR2 is YFSETQ.

The chain uses TRBV2 and TRBJ2-1; 12 bases fit TRBD2. V lost 6 bases, J lost 5 bases, and 8 bases stayed unmatched. This CDR3 is built from 16 residues. Per the germline V gene, CDR1 is SNHLY and CDR2 is FYNNEI. CDR3 loop: CASRVRTSGTDNEQFF. For the CDR3, the DNA is TGTGCCAGCAGGGTACGGACTAGCGGGACGGACAATGAGCAGTTCTTC.

The J gene is TRBJ2-7, the V gene TRBV7-2; 8 nucleotides line up with TRBD2. The CDR3 has 17 residues. Germline V lookup: CDR1 SGHTA, CDR2 FQGNSA. Losses at the gene ends were 5 bases for V and 2 bases for J; bases not matched to a gene: 14. DNA for the CDR3: TGTGCCAGCAGCCCCCCTCCCGGGGGCGGGAGGCCCTACGAGCAGTACTTC. It codes for CASSPPPGGGRPYEQYF.

The V gene is TRBV5-6, the J gene TRBJ2-1; D perhaps matches TRBD2 (6 bases). The CDR3 runs 13 residues. Between the trimmed V and J ends, which lost 1 base and 10 bases, there was a span of 12 bases. Germline-derived CDR1 and CDR2 are SGHDT and YYEEEE. CDR3 amino acids: CASSLSGLSEQFF. CDR3 nucleotides: TGTGCCAGCAGCTTGTCTGGACTATCCGAGCAGTTCTTC.

CDR3 nucleotide sequence: TGTGCCAGCAGGACTAGCGGGATTGAGCAGTTCTTC. Residues: CASRTSGIEQFF. The chain joins TRBV6-5 to TRBJ2-1; TRBD2 agrees at 11 bases. Looked up from germline, CDR1 is MNHEY and CDR2 is SVGAGI. The V gene end was trimmed by 6 bases and the J gene end by 9 bases; junction bases not matched to a gene: 1. The CDR3 has 12 residues.

In nucleotides, the CDR3 is TGTGCCAGCAACAGGGGCACCTACGAGCAGTACTTC. It specifies CASNRGTYEQYF. The rearrangement links TRBV7-9 to TRBJ2-7; 7 bases align to TRBD1. This CDR3 has 12 amino acids. Unmatched junction bases numbered 2, after V lost 7 bases and J lost 2 bases. Germline CDR1 and CDR2: SEHNR and FQNEAQ (reference sequence).

This chain links TRBV28 with TRBJ2-7, with 15 bases lining up with TRBD2. V lost 4 bases, J lost 3 bases, and 13 bases stayed unmatched. This CDR3 comprises 19 residues. Germline lookup yields CDR1 MDHEN and CDR2 SYDVKM. The CDR3 region is CASSSPGLAGGKRDYEQYF. The DNA for the CDR3 is TGTGCCAGCAGTTCCCCCGGACTAGCGGGAGGGAAAAGGGACTACGAGCAGTACTTC.

This chain joins TRBV5-4 and TRBJ2-3; 12 bases map to TRBD2. Germline V gene lookup returns CDR1 SGHNT and CDR2 YYREEE (reference sequence). This CDR3 has 16 residues. With 3 bases clipped from V and 5 bases from J, the junction kept 7 bases outside the gene matches. The CDR3 loop reads CASSSTSGRLQDTQYF. CDR3 bases: TGTGCCAGCAGCTCGACTAGCGGGAGACTGCAAGATACGCAGTATTTT.

The chain is built from TRBV28 and TRBJ2-1; TRBD2 is a possible D gene (5 bases). Deletions cut 9 bases from V and 0 bases from J, with 21 bases between. Germline loops: CDR1 MDHEN, CDR2 SYDVKM. There are 17 residues in the CDR3. In DNA form, the CDR3 reads TGTGCCAGTAGTGCTTTAAAATTGGGAGCCTCCTACAATGAGCAGTTCTTC. Amino acid sequence: CASSALKLGASYNEQFF.